The text below deals with one T cell receptor (beta chain). Its antigen is not known. TCRdb recomputed calls from the RT-PCR reads with MiXCR, one row per CDR3 protein. This table has about 620,000 distinct CDR3 sequences, roughly 12% appearing once. The CDR3 length is 15 residues. The V gene end was trimmed by 3 bases and the J gene end by 3 bases; junction bases not matched to a gene: 3. Germline V gene data show CDR1 as MNHEY and CDR2 as SVGEGT. This specimen comes from a study of response to subunit inactivated influenza vaccine. Study outcomes and limitations: T cells newly recruited by each seasonal influenza vaccination are few, the authors suggested.

The clonotype originates from a man aged 50-60 years who received an inactivated influenza vaccine. The chain links TRBV6-2 or TRBV6-3 to TRBJ2-1, with TRBD2 identical over 9 bases. The input for sequencing was PBMCs from blood, taken on the day of vaccination. CDR3: CASSYSGSHYNEQFF. For the CDR3, the DNA is TGTGCCAGCAGTTATAGCGGGAGTCACTACAATGAGCAGTTCTTC.